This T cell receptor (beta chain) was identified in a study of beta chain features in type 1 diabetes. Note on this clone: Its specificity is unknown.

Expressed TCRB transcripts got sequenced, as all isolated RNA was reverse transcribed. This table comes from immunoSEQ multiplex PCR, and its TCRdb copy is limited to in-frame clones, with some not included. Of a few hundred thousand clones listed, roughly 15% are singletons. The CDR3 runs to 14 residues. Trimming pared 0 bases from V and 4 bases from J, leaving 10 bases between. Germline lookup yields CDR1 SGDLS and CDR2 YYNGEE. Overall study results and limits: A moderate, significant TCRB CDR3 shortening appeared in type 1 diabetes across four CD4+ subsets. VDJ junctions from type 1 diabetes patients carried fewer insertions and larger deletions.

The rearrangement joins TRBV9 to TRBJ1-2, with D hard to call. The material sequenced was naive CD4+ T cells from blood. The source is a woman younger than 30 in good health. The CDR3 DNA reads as TGTGCCAGCAGCGTAGCTTTCGGGTCCTATGGCTACACCTTC. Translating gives CASSVAFGSYGYTF.